This T cell receptor (beta chain) appears in the sequencing data of a study of CD8+ T cells in alopecia areata. Study overall: Treatment of the treated patients consisted of oral tofacitinib, 5 to 10 mg twice daily.

Overall study results and limits: Given one nonresponder, whether baseline CD8+ expansion relates to response remains uncertain. Normal scalp showed lower clonality than lesional scalp, especially alopecia totalis/universalis. Among the top 100, expanded CD8+ clones, as well as scalp clonality, were significantly decreased by tofacitinib.

Sequencing templates came from extracted RNA that was reverse transcribed into cDNA. TCRdb's table, derived via immunoSEQ multiplex PCR, lists solely in-frame clones and lacks some. This table has roughly 100,000 clones, under 90% appearing once. In the case of this clone: The antigen is undetermined.

Sample treatment: oral pan-JAK inhibitor, 5-10 mg twice daily. Per germline, CDR1 MNHEY and CDR2 SMNVEV (reference sequence). This CDR3 spans 16 amino acids. After removal of 2 bases from V and 2 bases from J, the junction contained 8 bases not matched to a gene. The receptor was derived from a human donor with alopecia areata. V and J are TRBV27 and TRBJ1-2; 7 nucleotides align to TRBD1. This sample comprised CD8+ T cells sorted from blood, obtained between weeks 30 and 35, from a patient treated with tofacitinib. The CDR3 DNA follows: TGTGCCAGCAGTTTAATCCACAGGGGTCAGAACTATGGCTACACCTTC. The encoded protein is CASSLIHRGQNYGYTF.